The 30 T cell receptor beta chains presented below share a single source sample, sequenced in a study of T cell responses to AZD1222 COVID-19 vaccine. Sequencing used immunoSEQ multiplex PCR; TCRdb keeps in-frame clones, though not all of them. The top ten hold about 4.6% of the sample, which has 90,000 to 130,000 clones, around 81% seen once. The source was peripheral blood, collected on day 0 of AZD1222 vaccination. These receptors came from an adult in good health.

This chain uses TRBV19 with TRBJ1-1; 9 nucleotides match TRBD1. The CDR3 length is 14 residues. Germline assignment: CDR1 LNHDA and CDR2 SQIVND (reference sequence). With V trimmed by 6 bases and J by 3 bases, 5 bases remained unmatched. The CDR3 sequence is CASRQQGADTEAFF. DNA for the CDR3: TGTGCCAGTAGGCAACAGGGGGCGGACACTGAAGCTTTCTTT.

The V and J genes are TRBV18 and TRBJ2-7; 9 nucleotides align to TRBD2. The CDR3 has 15 amino acids. V lost 4 bases to trimming and J lost 3 bases; unmatched junction nucleotides: 7. Germline V gene data show CDR1 as KGHSH and CDR2 as LQKENI. CDR3 in amino acids: CASSRGVAGVYEQYF. CDR3 nucleotide sequence: TGTGCCAGCTCACGAGGAGTAGCGGGAGTCTACGAGCAGTACTTC.

The chain has TRBV7-8 and TRBJ1-3; D uncertain. CDR3 length: 16 residues. Germline V gene lookup returns CDR1 SGHVS and CDR2 FQNEAQ. V was cut by 4 bases and J by 4 bases, with 17 bases left in between. The CDR3 sequence: CASSSAQISSGNTIYF. DNA of the CDR3: TGTGCCAGCAGCTCAGCCCAGATTTCGAGCGGAAACACCATATATTTT.

To note about this clone: The same CDR3 can be traced to other DNA sequences in this sample. The CDR3 is CASSPNPTTDTQYF. CDR3 nucleotides: TGTGCCAGCTCACCAAACCCAACCACAGATACGCAGTATTTT. The chain is built from TRBV18 and TRBJ2-3; the D is unclear. The V gene lost 2 bases and the J gene lost 2 bases, with 8 bases spanning the gap. The CDR3 consists of 14 residues. Germline V CDR1 and CDR2: KGHSH, LQKENI.

J is TRBJ2-3 and V is TRBV29-1; tentative D call: TRBD2 (7 bases). With 5 bases removed from V and 3 bases from J, the gap between germline ends came to 12 bases. Germline CDR1 is SQVTM and CDR2 is ANQGSEA. This CDR3 is 13 amino acids long. CDR3 nucleotides: TGCAGCGTTCTAGGGGGGGTGACAGATACGCAGTATTTT. It translates to CSVLGGVTDTQYF.

The V call is TRBV28, the J call TRBJ2-7, with D possibly matching TRBD1 (5 bases). The germline CDR1 and CDR2 sequences are MDHEN and SYDVKM. The length of the CDR3 is 13 residues. V was clipped by 3 bases and J by 6 bases, with 12 bases between them. The CDR3 here is CASSFLQGSEQYF. In DNA, the CDR3 is TGTGCCAGCAGTTTTCTCCAGGGTAGCGAGCAGTACTTC.

This clone occurred once. This chain joins TRBV6-5 and TRBJ1-6, with D uncertain. The V and J ends lost 10 bases and 8 bases respectively, with 21 bases between them. Germline V gene sequence: CDR1 MNHEY, CDR2 SVGAGI. The CDR3 consists of 15 residues. The DNA of the CDR3 is TGTGCCACTATCCCCCCCGGGGTGACGGATTCACCCCTCCACTTT. This gives the protein CATIPPGVTDSPLHF.

V gene TRBV6-6 combines with J gene TRBJ1-3; no firm D call. CDR3 size: 16 residues. V lost 6 bases and J 0 bases, leaving 15 bases between the germline ends. Per the germline V gene, CDR1 is MNHNY and CDR2 is SVGAGI (reference sequence). DNA of the CDR3: TGTGCCAGCAGCCGAGACCCGACATCCTCTGGAAACACCATATATTTT. It yields the protein CASSRDPTSSGNTIYF.

V is TRBV25-1 and J is TRBJ2-7; TRBD2 aligns across 7 bases. The V and J ends lost 4 bases and 3 bases, in that order; junction bases with no gene match: 0. Germline V gene data show CDR1 as MGHDK and CDR2 as SYGVNS. The CDR3 totals 12 residues. The CDR3 protein is CASSAGGYEQYF. CDR3 nucleotides: TGTGCCAGCAGTGCGGGGGGCTACGAGCAGTACTTC.

The chain couples TRBV19 to TRBJ1-5; D remains ambiguous. Deletions cut 5 bases from V and 1 base from J, with 12 bases between. CDR1 is LNHDA, CDR2 SQIVND, per germline (reference sequence). The CDR3 has 15 residues. Here the CDR3 reads CASSLAGLSNQPQHF. CDR3 DNA: TGTGCCAGTAGTCTGGCAGGTTTAAGCAATCAGCCCCAGCATTTT.

With respect to this clone: The sample has other DNA sequences that encode this CDR3 too. The V gene is TRBV6-2 or TRBV6-3, the J gene TRBJ2-5; D not resolved. The CDR3 consists of 12 residues. The germline gives CDR1 MNHEY, CDR2 SVGEGT. V was pared by 2 bases and J by 1 base, with 2 bases between. CDR3 in amino acids: CASSYPQETQYF. CDR3 sequence (DNA): TGTGCCAGCAGTTACCCCCAAGAGACCCAGTACTTC.

The gene calls are TRBV7-2 and TRBJ2-5, with TRBD2 matching 9 bases. The V gene end was trimmed by 4 bases and the J gene end by 1 base; junction bases not matched to a gene: 7. The CDR3 sequence is 16 residues long. Germline V CDR1 and CDR2: SGHTA, FQGNSA. The CDR3 coding sequence is TGTGCCAGCAGCTCCTGGGGCGGGAGGGCCCAAGAGACCCAGTACTTC. Translating gives CASSSWGGRAQETQYF.

This chain uses TRBV19 with TRBJ1-1; TRBD1 aligns across 11 bases. V lost 3 bases and J lost 2; bases outside the gene matches: 8. The CDR3 runs to 17 residues. Germline V gene data show CDR1 as LNHDA and CDR2 as SQIVND (reference sequence). The CDR3 reads CASSIWTGGFDNTEAFF. The DNA for the CDR3 is TGTGCCAGTAGTATCTGGACAGGGGGCTTTGATAACACTGAAGCTTTCTTT.

This clone was seen only a few times. CDR3 region: CASRPTARVDYGYTF. CDR3 nucleotides: TGTGCCAGCAGACCTACAGCCCGAGTCGACTATGGCTACACCTTC. The rearrangement uses TRBV7-9 and TRBJ1-2; D gene ambiguous. CDR1 SEHNR and CDR2 FQNEAQ come from the germline V gene (reference sequence). Trimming pared 6 bases from V and 3 bases from J, leaving 17 bases between. The CDR3 spans 15 residues.

V is TRBV6-5 and J is TRBJ2-7; D perhaps matches TRBD1 (5 bases). V lost 2 bases and J 3 bases, leaving 14 bases between the germline ends. Looked up from germline, CDR1 is MNHEY and CDR2 is SVGAGI. The CDR3 is 15 amino acids. The CDR3 sequence is CASSYPTDSGYEQYF. The CDR3 DNA reads TGTGCCAGCAGTTACCCGACAGATTCGGGCTACGAGCAGTACTTC.

The chain is built from TRBV30 and TRBJ1-3, with a weak D call TRBD1 (5 bases). Trimming took off 8 bases at V and 0 bases at J, with 17 bases between the two ends. Germline V lookup: CDR1 GTSNPN, CDR2 SVGIG (reference sequence). The CDR3 length is 15 residues. CDR3 in DNA: TGTGCCGGGACGTCAGGCAGACTCTCTGGAAACACCATATATTTT. Its translation is CAGTSGRLSGNTIYF.

This chain uses TRBV6-5 with TRBJ1-1, with TRBD1 as a possible D gene (6 bases). This CDR3 spans 14 amino acids. Germline assignment: CDR1 MNHEY and CDR2 SVGAGI. Trimming removed 5 bases at V and 6 bases at J, with 16 bases between. The CDR3 is CASSPGLGGAEAFF. In DNA form, the CDR3 reads TGTGCCAGCAGTCCAGGGTTGGGGGGCGCTGAAGCTTTCTTT.

V gene TRBV4-1 combines with J gene TRBJ1-1; D unclear. The germline gives CDR1 MGHRA, CDR2 YSYEKL. The CDR3 spans 16 residues. The V and J ends lost 1 base and 0 bases respectively, with 12 bases between them. This chain's CDR3 is CASSQVAASMNTEAFF. In DNA form, the CDR3 reads TGCGCCAGCAGCCAAGTAGCGGCCTCAATGAACACTGAAGCTTTCTTT.

DNA of the CDR3: TGTGCCAGCAGTTTACGAGAAAAACTGTTTTTT. Its protein product is CASSLREKLFF. The V gene is TRBV28, the J gene TRBJ1-4, with D unclear. The germline V and J ends were trimmed by 2 bases and 8 bases, with 3 bases remaining between them. Germline loops: CDR1 MDHEN, CDR2 SYDVKM. The CDR3 covers 11 residues.

DNA of the CDR3: TGTGCCAGCAGCTTCGGCCAGGGGGCGCGTAAACTGTTTTTT. Its protein product is CASSFGQGARKLFF. The chain joins TRBV7-9 to TRBJ1-4; TRBD1 aligns across 8 bases. Germline CDR1 SEHNR, CDR2 FQNEAQ (reference sequence). V was clipped by 3 bases and J by 11 bases; unmatched bases: 8. The CDR3 extends over 14 amino acids.

With regard to this clone: The same CDR3 is also encoded by other DNA sequences in this sample. The gene calls are TRBV2 and TRBJ1-2, with 7 nucleotides matching TRBD1. CDR3 size: 13 residues. Germline assignment: CDR1 SNHLY and CDR2 FYNNEI. J lost 3 bases, V lost 4 bases, and 2 bases had no gene match. The CDR3 loop reads CASSGQGYYGYTF. Written as DNA, the CDR3 is TGTGCCAGCAGTGGACAGGGTTACTATGGCTACACCTTC.

The V call is TRBV6-2 or TRBV6-3, the J call TRBJ2-3; perhaps D is TRBD1 or TRBD2 (5 bases each). Germline V gene lookup returns CDR1 MNHEY and CDR2 SVGEGT. The CDR3 runs 15 residues. Trimming pared 6 bases from V and 3 bases from J, leaving 16 bases between. The CDR3 is CASSLASPGTDTQYF. As DNA, the CDR3 is TGTGCCAGCAGCCTGGCTAGCCCAGGGACAGATACGCAGTATTTT.

The chain employs TRBV19 and TRBJ1-5; D call uncertain. CDR3 length: 16 residues. The germline V gene has CDR1 LNHDA and CDR2 SQIVND (reference sequence). V was clipped by 1 base and J by 4 bases, with 14 bases between them. The CDR3 sequence is CASSIVEWTRNQPQHF. In DNA form, the CDR3 reads TGTGCCAGTAGTATAGTCGAATGGACGAGGAATCAGCCCCAGCATTTT.

V gene TRBV28 combines with J gene TRBJ1-5; weak D call: TRBD1 (5 bases). Looked up from germline, CDR1 is MDHEN and CDR2 is SYDVKM. The CDR3 loop spans 13 amino acids. Trimming took off 7 bases at V and 1 base at J, with 8 bases between the two ends. The CDR3 sequence is CASKGRSNQPQHF. DNA for the CDR3: TGTGCCAGCAAGGGACGGAGCAATCAGCCCCAGCATTTT.

The chain has TRBV28 and TRBJ2-4; 7 bases are a match to TRBD1. Trimming at V came to 5 bases and at J to 6 bases, leaving 4 bases not matched to a gene. The CDR3 spans 13 residues. CDR1 is MDHEN and CDR2 is SYDVKM in the germline V gene. The CDR3 DNA is TGTGCCAGCAGTCGCTCAGGGGGAAACATTCAGTACTTC. Its protein product is CASSRSGGNIQYF. The whole variable domain, remainder taken from reference TRBV28 and TRBJ2-4, is DVKVTQSSRYLVKRTGEKVFLECVQDMDHENMFWYRQDPGLGLRLIYFSYDVKMKEKGDIPEGYSVSREKKERFSLILESASTNQTSMYLCASSRSGGNIQYFGAGTRLSVL.

This clone was seen once. The chain links TRBV2 to TRBJ2-3, with D perhaps assigned TRBD1 or TRBD2 (5 bases each). The germline V gene encodes CDR1 SNHLY and CDR2 FYNNEI. The CDR3 extends over 14 amino acids. V was clipped by 11 bases and J by 0 bases, with 15 bases between them. The CDR3 DNA reads as TGTGCCCAAATGAGGGGCAGTAGCACAGATACGCAGTATTTT. This codes for CAQMRGSSTDTQYF. The full variable domain, completed using reference TRBV2 and TRBJ2-3, is EPEVTQTPSHQVTQMGQEVILRCVPISNHLYFYWYRQILGQKVEFLVSFYNNEISEKSEIFDDQFSVERPDGSNFTLKIRSTKLEDSAMYFCAQMRGSSTDTQYFGPGTRLTVL.

J is TRBJ2-7 and V is TRBV7-9; 9 bases match TRBD1. Trimming removed 0 bases from V and 4 bases from J; junction bases left unmatched: 16. Germline V CDR1 and CDR2: SEHNR, FQNEAQ (reference sequence). This CDR3 has 19 residues. The CDR3 here is CASSLASGTIQGASYEQYF. For the CDR3, the DNA is TGTGCCAGCAGCTTAGCGTCGGGTACAATACAGGGGGCTTCTTACGAGCAGTACTTC.

The chain couples TRBV18 to TRBJ2-3; 8 nucleotides match TRBD2. Trimming removed 3 bases from V and 1 base from J; junction bases left unmatched: 6. Per the germline V gene, CDR1 is KGHSH and CDR2 is LQKENI. CDR3 length: 16 residues. Written as DNA, the CDR3 is TGTGCCAGCTCACCGCAGACTAGCGCCCGCACAGATACGCAGTATTTT. Protein: CASSPQTSARTDTQYF. The complete variable domain, with remaining parts taken from reference TRBV18 and TRBJ2-3, reads NAGVMQNPRHLVRRRGQEARLRCSPMKGHSHVYWYRQLPEEGLKFMVYLQKENIIDESGMPKERFSAEFPKEGPSILRIQQVVRGDSAAYFCASSPQTSARTDTQYFGPGTRLTVL.

V and J are TRBV24-1 and TRBJ1-2; the D gene is possibly TRBD1 (6 bases). This CDR3 region has 14 residues. V shed 2 bases and J shed 2 bases, with 8 bases lying between them. Germline CDR1 and CDR2: KGHDR and SFDVKD. CDR3 amino acids: CATSDWTANYGYTF. In nucleotides, the CDR3 is TGTGCCACCAGTGATTGGACAGCCAACTATGGCTACACCTTC.

The chain carries TRBV28 and TRBJ1-1; 8 positions agree with TRBD1. This CDR3 comprises 15 residues. With 5 bases clipped from V and 3 bases from J, the junction kept 8 bases outside the gene matches. CDR1 is MDHEN and CDR2 is SYDVKM in the germline V gene. The DNA of the CDR3 is TGTGCCAGCAGTCCCCGTCAGGGGGCGGACACTGAAGCTTTCTTT. The encoded protein is CASSPRQGADTEAFF.